The T cell receptor (beta chain) described here comes from a study of post-analysis software for immune sequencing data. General study findings and limits: With F measure, samples from one preparation batch clustered together strongly. About five TRBV segments, including TRBV5-6, TRBV5-1 and TRBV20-1, were more frequent in patients than controls. Significantly decreased normalized Chao1 diversity was recorded for multiple sclerosis patients relative to controls.

V dropped 0 bases and J dropped 4; count of bases not matched to a gene: 4. Per the germline V gene, CDR1 is DFQATT and CDR2 is SNEGSKA (reference sequence). CDR3 size: 15 residues. There are many counts of this clonotype. Its antigen remains unidentified. Tagging with unique molecular identifiers was a feature of the TCR beta cDNA libraries. From approximately 1 to 10 million T cells, 400,000 to 500,000 cDNA molecules were obtained. TCRdb itself ran the PCR reads through MiXCR, one entry per CDR3 protein. The sample carries about 150,000 distinct CDR3 sequences, approximately 28% recorded once. This clonotype originated in a girl under 18 with multiple sclerosis. This chain connects TRBV20-1 to TRBJ2-7; 12 bases line up with TRBD2. The sample was blood. CDR3 protein: CSARDWLAGGYEQYF. CDR3 DNA: TGCAGTGCTAGAGATTGGCTAGCGGGAGGGTACGAGCAGTACTTC.